The T cell receptor beta chain described here comes from a study of blood T cells in healthy people across ages. Germline V gene sequence: CDR1 DFQATT, CDR2 SNEGSKA (reference sequence). With 0 bases removed from V and 4 bases from J, the gap between germline ends came to 19 bases. The CDR3 extends over 17 amino acids. A second about 7 to 12 cycle PCR used barcoded and J-beta primers. TCRdb redid the calling of the 5' RACE reads with MiXCR, one entry per CDR3 protein. In the table there are about 800,000 distinct CDR3 sequences, just under 25% of which are singletons. These data are also associated with another study on T cells of mothers and their children.

This sequence originates from a boy younger than 18 in good health. This chain connects TRBV20-1 to TRBJ2-1; weak D call: TRBD2 (7 bases). The sequenced sample was blood. The CDR3 DNA reads TGCAGTGCTAGAGATCAGAGGGGGACTAACCAATACAATGAGCAGTTCTTC. Its protein product is CSARDQRGTNQYNEQFF.